One sample yielded the 23 T cell receptor beta chains listed below, sequenced in a study of OX40 agonist ivuxolimab in advanced cancers. TCRdb keeps only in-frame clones here, not all; method: immunoSEQ multiplex PCR. The table lists more than 50,000 clones, approximately 93% of them singletons. Sample: CD4+ or CD8+ T cells sorted from blood, taken in a trial of the OX40 agonist ivuxolimab. The receptors were sampled from an adult with an advanced solid tumor such as melanoma, head and neck, liver or kidney cancer.

The gene calls are TRBV28 and TRBJ1-1, with D unclear. The CDR3 contains 15 residues. V lost 1 base to trimming and J lost 4 bases, with 13 bases between them. Germline V gene sequence: CDR1 MDHEN, CDR2 SYDVKM. CDR3 amino acids: CASSLYVRVSTEAFF. The CDR3 region has the DNA TGTGCCAGCAGTTTATATGTGAGGGTGTCCACTGAAGCTTTCTTT. The full variable domain, rest sourced from reference TRBV28 and TRBJ1-1, is DVKVTQSSRYLVKRTGEKVFLECVQDMDHENMFWYRQDPGLGLRLIYFSYDVKMKEKGDIPEGYSVSREKKERFSLILESASTNQTSMYLCASSLYVRVSTEAFFGQGTRLTVV.

V usage is TRBV29-1 and J usage is TRBJ2-1; maybe TRBD2 (6 bases). The CDR3 loop spans 13 amino acids. Trimming took off 3 bases at V and 2 bases at J, with 8 bases between the two ends. Germline lookup yields CDR1 SQVTM and CDR2 ANQGSEA. CDR3 DNA sequence: TGCAGCGTTGATCTAGCGCCCTACAATGAGCAGTTCTTC. Translating it yields CSVDLAPYNEQFF.

The gene calls are TRBV5-1 and TRBJ2-7; 8 nucleotides agree with TRBD1. CDR3 length equals 15 residues. Germline CDR1 reads SGHRS; CDR2 reads YFSETQ. V shed 3 bases, J shed 9 bases, and the junction held 14 bases outside the gene matches. CDR3 sequence: CASSSSGGVGLGQYF. DNA of the CDR3: TGCGCCAGCAGCTCGTCAGGGGGCGTAGGGTTAGGGCAGTACTTC. The variable domain in full, completed from reference TRBV5-1 and TRBJ2-7, reads KAGVTQTPRYLIKTRGQQVTLSCSPISGHRSVSWYQQTPGQGLQFLFEYFSETQRNKGNFPGRFSGRQFSNSRSEMNVSTLELGDSALYLCASSSSGGVGLGQYFGPGTRLTVT.

Points on this clone: In the same sample, other DNA sequences code for this CDR3. The chain is built from TRBV18 and TRBJ2-4; D unclear. The V end was cut by 0 bases, the J end by 2 bases, with 14 bases between. The V gene's germline CDR1 is KGHSH and CDR2 LQKENI. The CDR3 totals 17 residues. As DNA, the CDR3 is TGTGCCAGCTCACCACCGGTCGTCGGTGGGACCAAAAACATTCAGTACTTC. It encodes CASSPPVVGGTKNIQYF.

This sequence joins TRBV15 and TRBJ1-4; tentatively, D is TRBD1 (5 bases). Deletions cut 0 bases from V and 0 bases from J, with 8 bases between. The germline V gene has CDR1 LNHNV and CDR2 YYDKDF (reference sequence). The CDR3 extends over 16 amino acids. The DNA of the CDR3 is TGTGCCACCAGCAGAGATCCCAGGGCAACTAATGAAAAACTGTTTTTT. Encoded protein: CATSRDPRATNEKLFF. The variable domain in full, with the rest retrieved from reference TRBV15 and TRBJ1-4, is DAMVIQNPRYQVTQFGKPVTLSCSQTLNHNVMYWYQQKSSQAPKLLFHYYDKDFNNEADTPDNFQSRRPNTSFCFLDIRSPGLGDTAMYLCATSRDPRATNEKLFFGSGTQLSVL.

The V gene is TRBV11-2, the J gene TRBJ2-3; 15 bases are shared with TRBD2. From germline, CDR1 is SGHAT and CDR2 FQNNGV. The CDR3 length is 16 residues. V lost 5 bases, J lost 3 bases, and 3 bases stayed unmatched. CDR3 DNA sequence: TGTGCCAGCAGCGACGGGACTAGCGGGGGGACAGATACGCAGTATTTT. This encodes CASSDGTSGGTDTQYF. Together with reference TRBV11-2 and TRBJ2-3, the CDR3 gives the full variable domain: EAGVAQSPRYKIIEKRQSVAFWCNPISGHATLYWYQQILGQGPKLLIQFQNNGVVDDSQLPKDRFSAERLKGVDSTLKIQPAKLEDSAVYLCASSDGTSGGTDTQYFGPGTRLTVL.

The chain has TRBV28 and TRBJ2-1; 10 bases fit TRBD1. This CDR3 has 15 residues. Germline assignment: CDR1 MDHEN and CDR2 SYDVKM. Trimming took 5 bases from V and 6 from J; bases not matched to a gene: 7. The chain's CDR3 is CASSDAGTGANEQFF. CDR3 in DNA: TGTGCCAGCAGTGACGCCGGGACAGGGGCCAATGAGCAGTTCTTC. The full variable domain, completed using reference TRBV28 and TRBJ2-1, is DVKVTQSSRYLVKRTGEKVFLECVQDMDHENMFWYRQDPGLGLRLIYFSYDVKMKEKGDIPEGYSVSREKKERFSLILESASTNQTSMYLCASSDAGTGANEQFFGPGTRLTVL.

The genes are TRBV2 and TRBJ2-1, with a tentative D call TRBD1 (6 bases). The CDR3 extends over 16 amino acids. In germline, CDR1 is SNHLY, CDR2 FYNNEI. V was trimmed by 3 bases and J by 5 bases, leaving 17 bases between them. CDR3 region: CASSDGFRGRDNEQFF. The CDR3 DNA reads TGTGCCAGCAGTGACGGTTTCAGGGGCCGAGACAATGAGCAGTTCTTC.

The V and J genes are TRBV7-9 and TRBJ2-2; D gene uncertain. In germline, CDR1 is SEHNR, CDR2 FQNEAQ (reference sequence). Trimming took off 5 bases at V and 7 bases at J, with 5 bases between the two ends. The CDR3 covers 11 residues. CDR3 DNA: TGTGCCAGCAGCCGGAGCGGGGAGCTGTTTTTT. It is translated as CASSRSGELFF.

The J gene is TRBJ1-3, the V gene TRBV2; no definite D call. The CDR3 length is 12 residues. Germline CDR1 SNHLY, CDR2 FYNNEI. The V gene lost 1 base and the J gene lost 4 bases, with 2 bases spanning the gap. The chain's CDR3 is CASSEGGNTIYF. For the CDR3, the DNA is TGTGCCAGCAGTGAAGGGGGAAACACCATATATTTT. Combining the CDR3 with reference TRBV2 and TRBJ1-3 gives the whole variable domain EPEVTQTPSHQVTQMGQEVILRCVPISNHLYFYWYRQILGQKVEFLVSFYNNEISEKSEIFDDQFSVERPDGSNFTLKIRSTKLEDSAMYFCASSEGGNTIYFGEGSWLTVV.

The DNA of the CDR3 is TGTGCCATCATGCCGGGACAGGGGACCTACGAGCAGTACTTC. It specifies CAIMPGQGTYEQYF. V is TRBV10-3 and J is TRBJ2-7; TRBD1 aligns across 10 bases. V was clipped by 7 bases and J by 2 bases; unmatched bases: 5. CDR1 and CDR2 (germline): ENHRY, SYGVKD. The CDR3 runs 14 residues.

The gene calls are TRBV2 and TRBJ1-1; the D gene is possibly TRBD1 (6 bases). V was trimmed by 6 bases and J by 7 bases, leaving 18 bases between them. The CDR3 runs 14 residues. Germline V gene data show CDR1 as SNHLY and CDR2 as FYNNEI. DNA of the CDR3: TGTGCCAGCAGGACAGACACAGGGCTTAGTGAAGCTTTCTTT. Its protein product is CASRTDTGLSEAFF.

The chain employs TRBV5-1 and TRBJ2-1; D gene uncertain. Germline-derived CDR1 and CDR2 are SGHRS and YFSETQ. V lost 5 bases, J lost 4 bases, and 10 bases lay in between. The CDR3 is 13 residues long. The CDR3 loop is CASSLLGYNEQFF. CDR3 DNA sequence: TGCGCCAGCAGTCTTTTAGGGTACAATGAGCAGTTCTTC. The variable domain in full, with the rest retrieved from reference TRBV5-1 and TRBJ2-1, is KAGVTQTPRYLIKTRGQQVTLSCSPISGHRSVSWYQQTPGQGLQFLFEYFSETQRNKGNFPGRFSGRQFSNSRSEMNVSTLELGDSALYLCASSLLGYNEQFFGPGTRLTVL.

The chain recombines TRBV9 with TRBJ1-4; D gene unclear. This CDR3 region has 14 residues. Trimming removed 2 bases at V and 4 bases at J, with 9 bases between. Per the germline V gene, CDR1 is SGDLS and CDR2 is YYNGEE. CDR3 DNA sequence: TGTGCCAGCAGCGTGGGGTGGGATAATGAAAAACTGTTTTTT. Translating it yields CASSVGWDNEKLFF.

The gene calls are TRBV2 and TRBJ2-3, with D possibly being TRBD1 or TRBD2 (6 bases each). V was clipped by 2 bases and J by 4 bases, with 16 bases between them. In germline, CDR1 is SNHLY, CDR2 FYNNEI. The CDR3 has 16 residues. CDR3 residues: CASSEHRDSYADTQYF. DNA for the CDR3: TGTGCCAGCAGTGAACACAGGGACTCTTATGCAGATACGCAGTATTTT. The complete variable domain, with remaining parts taken from reference TRBV2 and TRBJ2-3, reads EPEVTQTPSHQVTQMGQEVILRCVPISNHLYFYWYRQILGQKVEFLVSFYNNEISEKSEIFDDQFSVERPDGSNFTLKIRSTKLEDSAMYFCASSEHRDSYADTQYFGPGTRLTVL.

The rearrangement uses TRBV4-1 and TRBJ1-2; 7 nucleotides match TRBD1. This CDR3 comprises 15 residues. Germline CDR1 MGHRA, CDR2 YSYEKL. V lost 5 bases and J lost 2; bases outside the gene matches: 8. CDR3 residues: CASSANRGSNYGYTF. The CDR3 bases are TGCGCCAGCAGCGCCAACAGGGGATCCAACTATGGCTACACCTTC.

J is TRBJ2-7 and V is TRBV28; D remains ambiguous. The germline V and J ends were trimmed by 3 bases and 0 bases, with 15 bases remaining between them. The V gene's germline CDR1 is MDHEN and CDR2 SYDVKM. The CDR3 contains 16 residues. CDR3 region: CASSFKPSWSSYEQYF. CDR3 coding DNA: TGTGCCAGCAGTTTTAAACCCAGCTGGAGCTCCTACGAGCAGTACTTC.

The rearrangement uses TRBV7-8 and TRBJ1-5; D call uncertain. Per germline, CDR1 SGHVS and CDR2 FQNEAQ. The CDR3 totals 15 residues. Trimming pared 2 bases from V and 0 bases from J, leaving 8 bases between. The CDR3 loop reads CASSLMTLSNQPQHF. In nucleotides, the CDR3 is TGTGCCAGCAGCTTAATGACTCTTAGCAATCAGCCCCAGCATTTT.

The chain is built from TRBV5-1 and TRBJ2-1, with D possibly TRBD1 on 5 matching bases. The CDR3 contains 15 residues. CDR1 and CDR2 from the germline V gene are SGHRS and YFSETQ. V was pared by 4 bases and J by 0 bases, with 11 bases between. The CDR3 DNA follows: TGCGCCAGCAGCCCTTCCGACAGCTCCTACAATGAGCAGTTCTTC. Protein sequence: CASSPSDSSYNEQFF.

The chain links TRBV10-1 to TRBJ2-1; 7 bases agree with TRBD2. The CDR3 is made up of 14 amino acids. V shed 4 bases and J 3 bases; nucleotides not matched to a gene: 3. Germline V gene data show CDR1 as WNHNN and CDR2 as SYGVQD (reference sequence). The CDR3 loop reads CASSAAGVYNEQFF. The CDR3, as DNA: TGCGCCAGCAGTGCTGCGGGAGTCTACAATGAGCAGTTCTTC.

The chain carries TRBV6-1 and TRBJ2-4; D remains unclear. Trimming removed 4 bases from V and 3 bases from J, with 16 bases in between. This CDR3 comprises 16 residues. CDR1 is MNHNS and CDR2 is SASEGT in the germline V gene. CDR3 bases: TGTGCCAGCAGTGTATCTCCTTATTTAGACAAAAACATTCAGTACTTC. It translates to CASSVSPYLDKNIQYF.

The genes are TRBV7-9 and TRBJ2-5, with D unresolved. The CDR3 loop spans 15 amino acids. With 8 bases removed from V and 2 bases from J, the gap between germline ends came to 18 bases. CDR1 is SEHNR, CDR2 FQNEAQ, per germline (reference sequence). CDR3 loop: CASVPNGLLQETQYF. The CDR3, as DNA: TGTGCCAGCGTGCCCAATGGTCTTTTACAAGAGACCCAGTACTTC.

The genes are TRBV18 and TRBJ1-2; D unresolved. Germline CDR1 and CDR2: KGHSH and LQKENI. CDR3 size: 15 residues. Deletions cut 6 bases from V and 4 bases from J, with 18 bases between. The CDR3 loop reads CASSPVSGGGYGYTF. The CDR3 nucleotides read TGTGCCAGCTCGCCCGTTTCTGGTGGTGGCTATGGCTACACCTTC.